The rows below give T cell receptor beta chains drawn from one sample of a study of cytomegalovirus exposure and HLA in healthy donors. Only in-frame clones appear in the TCRdb table, and some are missing; sequencing was by immunoSEQ multiplex PCR. The sample lists about 120,000 clones, approximately 80% seen once, with 9.5% to 13% in the top ten. The specimen was PBMCs. The receptors come from a man aged 35 to 55 in good health and CMV-seropositive. Both conserved end residues are part of each CDR3. A D gene is named only where the DNA matches it firmly. The size of a clone is reported for some rows only, either as once, few or many, or as a class for expanded clones.

V gene	clone size	D gene	J gene	CDR3 DNA	CDR3 protein
TRBV15	.	TRBD1	TRBJ2-2	TGTGCCACCAGCAGAGTGGCGTCAGGGGGTAACACCGGGGAGCTGTTTTTT	CATSRVASGGNTGELFF
TRBV7-3	.	TRBD1	TRBJ2-1	TGTGCCAGCAGCTTTGGACAGGGTGAGCAGTTCTTC	CASSFGQGEQFF
TRBV29-1	.	.	TRBJ1-5	TGCAGCGTGCGCGCGGGGAATAGCAATCAGCCCCAGCATTTT	CSVRAGNSNQPQHF
TRBV7-9	few	TRBD1	TRBJ1-3	TGTGCCAGCAGCCGAACAGGGGCTGGAAACACCATATATTTT	CASSRTGAGNTIYF
TRBV11-1	once	TRBD2	TRBJ2-1	TGTGCCAGCAGCCAGACCGGGGGGGCCCACAATGAGCAGTTCTTC	CASSQTGGAHNEQFF
TRBV10-3	.	.	TRBJ1-6	TGTGCCATCAGCTGGAGGGGTCTGGGATCACCCCTCCACTTT	CAISWRGLGSPLHF
TRBV7-2	few	TRBD1	TRBJ1-1	TGTGCCAGCAGCTCGCTCGAGGGGGCGCGAGAAGCTTTCTTT	CASSSLEGAREAFF
TRBV6-1	.	TRBD1	TRBJ2-7	TGTGCCAGCACCGAAGCTGGACAGGGGGACGAGCAGTACTTC	CASTEAGQGDEQYF
TRBV5-1	.	.	TRBJ2-1	TGCGCCAGCAGACTCTCCAATGAGCAGTTCTTC	CASRLSNEQFF
TRBV4-3	.	.	TRBJ2-5	TGCGCCAGCAGCCAGTACGATTTGGGGAGTGGCCAGTACTTC	CASSQYDLGSGQYF
TRBV7-6	.	TRBD1	TRBJ1-5	TGTGCCAGCAGCCCAGGGGGCGGGCACAACAATCAGCCCCAGCATTTT	CASSPGGGHNNQPQHF
TRBV6-1	few	.	TRBJ1-3	TGTGCCAGCAGCTTCGGGCGGGACTCTGGAAACACCATATATTTT	CASSFGRDSGNTIYF
TRBV7-9	.	.	TRBJ1-3	TGTGCCAGCAGCCTAGGGAGCTCTGGAAACACCATATATTTT	CASSLGSSGNTIYF
TRBV5-1	.	TRBD2	TRBJ2-1	TGCGCCAGCAGCCCCCCCCGGGGACTAGCAGGCGATGAGCAGTTCTTC	CASSPPRGLAGDEQFF
TRBV5-5	.	.	TRBJ2-3	TGTGCCAGCAGCTCTCGGACAGGCACAGATACGCAGTATTTT	CASSSRTGTDTQYF
TRBV2	.	TRBD2	TRBJ2-1	TGTGCCAGCAGGGGCGGGACTAGCGGGGCCTACAATGAGCAGTTCTTC	CASRGGTSGAYNEQFF
TRBV19	.	TRBD1	TRBJ1-2	TGTGCCAGTAGTGGACAGGGGGCGCTTCACTATGGCTACACCTTC	CASSGQGALHYGYTF
TRBV6-5	once	.	TRBJ1-2	TGTGCCAGCAGCAAAAACCAGGGCTTTTCGTCTGGCTACACCTTC	CASSKNQGFSSGYTF
TRBV11-2	.	TRBD2	TRBJ2-3	TGTGCCAGCAGCGCCAGCGGGGGCAGCACAGATACGCAGTATTTT	CASSASGGSTDTQYF
TRBV18	few	TRBD1	TRBJ1-6	TGTGCCAGCTCACCAGACACAGGGGGCGGCTCCGGTAATTCACCCCTCCACTTT	CASSPDTGGGSGNSPLHF
TRBV10-2	.	.	TRBJ2-1	TGCGCCAGCAGTTCTTACGTCCTACACAATGAGCAGTTCTTC	CASSSYVLHNEQFF
TRBV5-5	.	.	TRBJ2-3	TGTGCCAGCAGCTTGGCACAGGGGACTTCTGATACGCAGTATTTT	CASSLAQGTSDTQYF
TRBV18	.	TRBD1	TRBJ1-1	TGTGCCAGCTCACCCCGGACAGGGGAGGGCACTGAAGCTTTCTTT	CASSPRTGEGTEAFF
TRBV7-2	.	TRBD2	TRBJ2-7	TGTGCCAGCAGCTCGATACCGGGACCGGGGGGGTCCTACGAGCAGTACTTC	CASSSIPGPGGSYEQYF
TRBV6-5	.	.	TRBJ1-1	TGTGCCAGCGCACCCGAGACAGGTGAAGCTTTCTTT	CASAPETGEAFF
TRBV7-2	.	.	TRBJ2-5	TGTGCCAGCAGCTTAGCGGGGGCCCGGCAGTACTTC	CASSLAGARQYF
TRBV6-6	once	.	TRBJ1-4	TGTGCCAGCACCCAAACGGGGGACGGAAAACTGTTTTTT	CASTQTGDGKLFF
TRBV6-5	once	TRBD1	TRBJ1-2	TGTGCCAGCAGTGACAGGGTAGATGGCTACACCTTC	CASSDRVDGYTF
TRBV6-4	once	.	TRBJ2-2	TGTGCCAGCAGTCGACAGAGCTACACCGGGGAGCTGTTTTTT	CASSRQSYTGELFF
TRBV5-6	.	.	TRBJ2-4	TGTGCCAGCAGCTTGTTTGGCGGGGTCCGCCTAAACATTCAGTACTTC	CASSLFGGVRLNIQYF
TRBV2	.	TRBD1	TRBJ2-7	TGTGCCAGCAGGTATTCCGGGACAGTCTACGAGCAGTACTTC	CASRYSGTVYEQYF
TRBV5-4	.	TRBD2	TRBJ2-7	TGTGCCAGCAGCTTTAGCGGGGGGGCCGATCAGTACTTC	CASSFSGGADQYF
TRBV6-6	.	.	TRBJ1-1	TGTGCCAGCAGTAACTTAGGGGTTGGGGACACTGAAGCTTTCTTT	CASSNLGVGDTEAFF
TRBV5-4	.	.	TRBJ2-7	TGTGCCAGCAGCTTGTGGGGGGGCTCGAGCGAGCAGTACTTC	CASSLWGGSSEQYF
TRBV7-9	.	TRBD2	TRBJ2-2	TGTGCCAGCAGCAGCCACGGGACTAGCGGGACCGGGGAGCTGTTTTTT	CASSSHGTSGTGELFF
TRBV7-2	few	.	TRBJ1-5	TGTGCCAGCAGCTTAGCGACGGGTCAGCCCCAGCATTTT	CASSLATGQPQHF
TRBV5-6	.	.	TRBJ2-5	TGTGCCAGCAGCCCCATAGATCAAGAGACCCAGTACTTC	CASSPIDQETQYF
TRBV6-4	.	.	TRBJ1-2	TGTGCCAGCAGCTCCCAGGGTGGGGGGTATGGCTACACCTTC	CASSSQGGGYGYTF
TRBV28	.	.	TRBJ2-3	TGTGCCAGCAGAATCCCCGTATTGGATACGCAGTATTTT	CASRIPVLDTQYF
TRBV6-5	.	TRBD1	TRBJ1-1	TGTGCCAGCAGTCCCCTCGGACAGGGGAACACTGAAGCTTTCTTT	CASSPLGQGNTEAFF
TRBV5-4	.	.	TRBJ1-3	TGTGCCAGCAGCTTGGGGGGGCTCGGAAACACCATATATTTT	CASSLGGLGNTIYF
TRBV29-1	.	TRBD1	TRBJ2-7	TGCAGCGTTGATGTGACAGGGGGCCACGAGCAGTACTTC	CSVDVTGGHEQYF